Included here is one TCR beta chain sequence, with context. Its antigen is currently unknown. V gave up 2 bases and J gave up 8 bases, with 7 bases separating them. From germline, CDR1 is MNHEY and CDR2 SVGEGT. The CDR3 length is 12 residues. This sample is drawn from a study of Ad26.COV2.S vaccination and SARS-CoV-2 variants. Indicated treatment: over 15 received Ad26.COV2.S at low or high dose, single or two shots; several received placebo; per-sample allocation not given. The samples date from day 63 after the first vaccine or placebo injection. An Ad26 vector carrying the Wuhan-strain SARS-CoV-2 spike served as the vaccine. Whole-study results and caveats: Vaccinated individuals (as opposed to placebo recipients) had higher spike-specific TCR breadth. Across vaccine and placebo recipients, the breadth of non-spike TCRs was similar.

The method was immunoSEQ multiplex PCR; TCRdb's version includes in-frame clones alone and lacks a portion of them. The sample consists of about 350,000 clones, approximately 86% of them appearing once. The origin of this receptor is a person aged 18-60 years who received the Ad26.COV2.S COVID-19 vaccine or a placebo. The chain couples TRBV6-2 or TRBV6-3 to TRBJ2-4; D ambiguous. The material was peripheral blood, obtained in a trial of Ad26.COV2.S vaccine versus placebo. The CDR3 DNA sequence: TGTGCCAGCAGTTACGGTGAATACATTCAGTACTTC. Residues: CASSYGEYIQYF.